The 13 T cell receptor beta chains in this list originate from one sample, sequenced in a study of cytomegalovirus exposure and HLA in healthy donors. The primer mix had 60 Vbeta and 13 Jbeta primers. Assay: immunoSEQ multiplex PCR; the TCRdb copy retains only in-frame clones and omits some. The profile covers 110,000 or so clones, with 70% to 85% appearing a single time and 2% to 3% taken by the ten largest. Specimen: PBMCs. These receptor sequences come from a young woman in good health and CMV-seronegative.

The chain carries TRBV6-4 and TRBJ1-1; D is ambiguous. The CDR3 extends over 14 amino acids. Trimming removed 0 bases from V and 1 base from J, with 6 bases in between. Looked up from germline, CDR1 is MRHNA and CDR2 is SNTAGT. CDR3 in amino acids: CASSDSRQNTEAFF. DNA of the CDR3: TGTGCCAGCAGTGACTCGAGACAGAACACTGAAGCTTTCTTT.

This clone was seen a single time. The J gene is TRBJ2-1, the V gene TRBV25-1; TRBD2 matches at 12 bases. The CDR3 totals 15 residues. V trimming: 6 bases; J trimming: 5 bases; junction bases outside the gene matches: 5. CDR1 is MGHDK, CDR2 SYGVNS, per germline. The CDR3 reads CASRTSGRGDNEQFF. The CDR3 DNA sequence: TGTGCCAGCAGGACTAGCGGGAGAGGCGACAATGAGCAGTTCTTC.

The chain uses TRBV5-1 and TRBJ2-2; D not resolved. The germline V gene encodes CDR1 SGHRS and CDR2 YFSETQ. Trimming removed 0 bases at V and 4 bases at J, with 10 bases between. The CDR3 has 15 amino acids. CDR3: CASSLVSSRTGELFF. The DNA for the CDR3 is TGCGCCAGCAGCTTGGTTAGCTCGCGCACCGGGGAGCTGTTTTTT.

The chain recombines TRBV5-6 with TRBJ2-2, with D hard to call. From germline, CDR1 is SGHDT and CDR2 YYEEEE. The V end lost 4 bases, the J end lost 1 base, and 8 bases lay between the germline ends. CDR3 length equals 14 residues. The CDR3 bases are TGTGCCAGCAGCCCAACACGGAACACCGGGGAGCTGTTTTTT. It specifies CASSPTRNTGELFF.

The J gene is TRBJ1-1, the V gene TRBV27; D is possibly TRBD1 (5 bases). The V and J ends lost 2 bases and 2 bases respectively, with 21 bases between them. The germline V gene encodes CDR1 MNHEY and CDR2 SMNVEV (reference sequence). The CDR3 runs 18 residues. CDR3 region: CASSLPTYTGEGNTEAFF. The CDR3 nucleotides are TGTGCCAGCAGTTTACCTACGTATACGGGGGAGGGAAACACTGAAGCTTTCTTT.

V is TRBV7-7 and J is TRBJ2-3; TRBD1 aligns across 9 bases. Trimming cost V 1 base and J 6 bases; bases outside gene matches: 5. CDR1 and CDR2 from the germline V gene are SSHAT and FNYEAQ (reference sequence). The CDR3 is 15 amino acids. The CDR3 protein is CASSLGDREGDTQYF. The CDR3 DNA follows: TGTGCCAGCAGCTTAGGGGACAGGGAGGGGGATACGCAGTATTTT.

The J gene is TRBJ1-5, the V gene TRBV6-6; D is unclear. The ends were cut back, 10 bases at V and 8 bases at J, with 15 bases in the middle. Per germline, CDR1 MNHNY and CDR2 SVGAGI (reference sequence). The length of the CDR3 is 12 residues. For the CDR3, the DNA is TGTGCCACAGCGGCAAGTTGGGAGCCCCAGCATTTT. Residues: CATAASWEPQHF.

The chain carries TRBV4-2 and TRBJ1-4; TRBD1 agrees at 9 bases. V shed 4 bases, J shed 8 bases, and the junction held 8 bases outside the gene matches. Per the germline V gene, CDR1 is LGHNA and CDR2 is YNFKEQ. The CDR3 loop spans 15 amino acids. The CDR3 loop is CASSPDGTGREKLFF. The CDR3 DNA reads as TGTGCCAGCAGCCCAGACGGGACAGGGCGAGAAAAACTGTTTTTT.

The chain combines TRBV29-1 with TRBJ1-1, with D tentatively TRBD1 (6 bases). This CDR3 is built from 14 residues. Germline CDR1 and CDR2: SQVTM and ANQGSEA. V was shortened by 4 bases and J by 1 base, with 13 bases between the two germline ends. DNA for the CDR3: TGCAGCGTTGTGAGGTCAGGGGCGAACACTGAAGCTTTCTTT. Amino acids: CSVVRSGANTEAFF.

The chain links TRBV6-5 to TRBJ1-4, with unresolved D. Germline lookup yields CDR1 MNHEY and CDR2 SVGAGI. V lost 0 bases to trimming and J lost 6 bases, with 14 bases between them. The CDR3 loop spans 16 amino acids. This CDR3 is CASSYSLTAQYEKLFF. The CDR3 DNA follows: TGTGCCAGCAGTTACTCTTTAACAGCTCAATATGAAAAACTGTTTTTT.

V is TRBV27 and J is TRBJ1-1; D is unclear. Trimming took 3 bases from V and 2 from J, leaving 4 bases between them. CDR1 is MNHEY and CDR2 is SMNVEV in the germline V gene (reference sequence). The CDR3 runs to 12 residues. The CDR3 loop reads CASSFTNTEAFF. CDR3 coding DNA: TGTGCCAGCAGTTTTACTAACACTGAAGCTTTCTTT.

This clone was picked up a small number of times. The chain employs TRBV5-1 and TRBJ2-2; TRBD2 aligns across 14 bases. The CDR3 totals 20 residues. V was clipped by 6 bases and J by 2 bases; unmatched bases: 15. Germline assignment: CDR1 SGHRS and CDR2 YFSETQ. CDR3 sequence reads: CASNRAGTSGRSANTGELFF. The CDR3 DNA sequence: TGCGCCAGCAACCGGGCAGGGACTAGCGGGAGAAGTGCAAACACCGGGGAGCTGTTTTTT. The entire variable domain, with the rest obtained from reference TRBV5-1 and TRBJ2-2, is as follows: KAGVTQTPRYLIKTRGQQVTLSCSPISGHRSVSWYQQTPGQGLQFLFEYFSETQRNKGNFPGRFSGRQFSNSRSEMNVSTLELGDSALYLCASNRAGTSGRSANTGELFFGEGSRLTVL.

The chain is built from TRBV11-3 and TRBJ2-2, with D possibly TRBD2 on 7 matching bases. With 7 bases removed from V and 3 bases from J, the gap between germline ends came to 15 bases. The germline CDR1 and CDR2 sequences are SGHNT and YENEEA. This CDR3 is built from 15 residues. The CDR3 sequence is CASTPRGRDTGELFF. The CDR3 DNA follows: TGTGCCAGCACACCTAGGGGGAGGGACACCGGGGAGCTGTTTTTT.